A selection of T cell receptor beta chains follows, all from one sample in a study of blood T cell repertoires in COVID-19. TCRdb's table, derived via immunoSEQ multiplex PCR, lists solely in-frame clones and lacks some. The sample has 66,000 or so clones; about 82% are singletons. Sequencing input: peripheral blood. The receptor set was obtained from a human donor in a cohort sampled during active COVID-19. CDR3s include the opening cysteine and the closing phenylalanine or tryptophan. A D gene is named only where the DNA matches it firmly. Only some rows state a clone size, as once, few, many or a class for expanded clones.

DNA: TGTGCTAGTGGTTTGGTACAAGGGATAGGACAGCAATACAATGAGCAGTTCTTC; CDR3: CASGLVQGIGQQYNEQFF; length: 18; size: -; J: TRBJ2-1; D: -; V: TRBV12-5
DNA: TGTGCCAGCAGCCGGACTAGCGGTCGGTACTTC; CDR3: CASSRTSGRYF; length: 11; size: medium-sized; J: TRBJ2-7; D: TRBD2; V: TRBV7-9
DNA: TGTGCCAGCAGTTACCATGGGGGGAGCACAGATACGCAGTATTTT; CDR3: CASSYHGGSTDTQYF; length: 15; size: -; J: TRBJ2-3; D: -; V: TRBV6-2/TRBV6-3
DNA: TGTGCCAGCAGATCCCCTAGCTTACCTTCCTCCTACGAGCAGTACTTC; CDR3: CASRSPSLPSSYEQYF; length: 16; size: -; J: TRBJ2-7; D: -; V: TRBV6-6
DNA: TGTGCCAGCAGTCGGAGCTCTGGAAACACCATATATTTT; CDR3: CASSRSSGNTIYF; length: 13; size: -; J: TRBJ1-3; D: -; V: TRBV28
DNA: TGTGCCTGGAGTGGAGGGGGTCAGCCCCAGCATTTT; CDR3: CAWSGGGQPQHF; length: 12; size: few; J: TRBJ1-5; D: -; V: TRBV30
DNA: TGTGCCAGCTCACCACGAACCAGGGAAGACTATGGCTACACCTTC; CDR3: CASSPRTREDYGYTF; length: 15; size: once; J: TRBJ1-2; D: -; V: TRBV18
DNA: TGTGCCAGCAGCTTATCACTCTTCCCGTCAGATACGCAGTATTTT; CDR3: CASSLSLFPSDTQYF; length: 15; size: -; J: TRBJ2-3; D: -; V: TRBV7-2
DNA: TGTGCCAGCAGCTTACCCAGGACTAGCGAGGGAGGGCAGTACTTC; CDR3: CASSLPRTSEGGQYF; length: 15; size: -; J: TRBJ2-7; D: TRBD2; V: TRBV7-9
DNA: TGTGCCAGCCAAATAGGAGGGCGAACTGAAGCTTTCTTT; CDR3: CASQIGGRTEAFF; length: 13; size: once; J: TRBJ1-1; D: -; V: TRBV6-5
DNA: TGTGCCAGTAGTAAGACAGGGGTGAACACTGAAGCTTTCTTT; CDR3: CASSKTGVNTEAFF; length: 14; size: -; J: TRBJ1-1; D: TRBD1; V: TRBV19
DNA: TGTGCCAGCAGCTTGACTAGCGGGAGTTTCCGTGAGCAGTTCTTC; CDR3: CASSLTSGSFREQFF; length: 15; size: -; J: TRBJ2-1; D: TRBD2; V: TRBV5-4